What follows are 18 T cell receptor beta chains derived from one specimen sequenced in a study of shared clonotypes between healthy human individuals. Generated by immunoSEQ multiplex PCR, the TCRdb table keeps only in-frame clones and is missing some. The table has under 1,100,000 clones, more than 75% seen once. The specimen sequenced was memory CD4+ T cells from PBMCs. Documented subset: CD45RA-negative fraction. Receptors were obtained from a man aged 18 to 29 in good health. Some clones in this sample may be carry-over from other donors' samples.

This clone was seen only a few times. J is TRBJ1-2 and V is TRBV5-1, with a tentative D call TRBD1 (5 bases). Germline CDR1 reads SGHRS; CDR2 reads YFSETQ. The CDR3 totals 17 residues. V lost 0 bases, J lost 5 bases, and 20 bases lay in between. In DNA, the CDR3 is TGCGCCAGCAGCTTGGGGGACGGATCACCTCACCCTTATGGCTACACCTTC. Its translation is CASSLGDGSPHPYGYTF. The full variable domain, with the rest looked up from reference TRBV5-1 and TRBJ1-2, is KAGVTQTPRYLIKTRGQQVTLSCSPISGHRSVSWYQQTPGQGLQFLFEYFSETQRNKGNFPGRFSGRQFSNSRSEMNVSTLELGDSALYLCASSLGDGSPHPYGYTFGSGTRLTVV.

This chain connects TRBV28 to TRBJ2-7; D possibly corresponds to TRBD2 (6 bases). Germline assignment: CDR1 MDHEN and CDR2 SYDVKM. CDR3 size: 14 residues. V lost 5 bases, J lost 2 bases, and 13 bases lay in between. The CDR3 nucleotides are TGTGCCAGCAGTCCCCAAGGACTAACCTACGAGCAGTACTTC. Its translation is CASSPQGLTYEQYF.

This clone showed up just a few times. This chain links TRBV4-1 with TRBJ2-7, with a possible D match to TRBD1 (6 bases). Germline CDR1 reads MGHRA; CDR2 reads YSYEKL. This CDR3 is 16 amino acids long. V was shortened by 3 bases and J by 8 bases, with 23 bases between the two germline ends. The CDR3 nucleotides are TGCGCCAGCAGCCACCTTCGGGAACAGGGTCTCCCAAAGCAGTACTTC. It yields the protein CASSHLREQGLPKQYF.

This clone was picked up many times. The V gene is TRBV9, the J gene TRBJ2-4, with 16 bases matching TRBD2. CDR3 length: 18 residues. V shed 3 bases, J shed 1 base, and the junction held 4 bases outside the gene matches. CDR1 SGDLS and CDR2 YYNGEE come from the germline V gene. CDR3 loop: CASSAGTSGRVAKNIQYF. For the CDR3, the DNA is TGTGCCAGCAGCGCGGGGACTAGCGGGAGGGTTGCCAAAAACATTCAGTACTTC.

This chain links TRBV2 with TRBJ2-2; 10 positions agree with TRBD2. The CDR3 has 15 residues. Looked up from germline, CDR1 is SNHLY and CDR2 is FYNNEI. The V gene end was trimmed by 8 bases and the J gene end by 5 bases; junction bases not matched to a gene: 8. In nucleotides, the CDR3 is TGTGCCAGCCGCAGACTAGCGGGCCCGACCGGGGAGCTGTTTTTT. It is translated as CASRRLAGPTGELFF.

The CDR3 loop reads CSVSPHDSPDTIYF. DNA for the CDR3: TGCAGCGTTTCCCCACATGACAGCCCAGACACCATATATTTT. This chain links TRBV29-1 with TRBJ1-3; D perhaps matches TRBD1 (5 bases). Germline lookup yields CDR1 SQVTM and CDR2 ANQGSEA. The germline V and J ends were trimmed by 5 bases and 8 bases, with 19 bases remaining between them. CDR3 length: 14 residues.

This rearrangement joins TRBV19 to TRBJ1-2, with TRBD1 matching over 9 bases. V lost 6 bases and J lost 3; bases outside the gene matches: 8. CDR1 is LNHDA, CDR2 SQIVND, per germline (reference sequence). The CDR3 loop spans 15 amino acids. The DNA for the CDR3 is TGTGCCAGTAGACAGGGGGCTCTTCGCTACTATGGCTACACCTTC. It codes for CASRQGALRYYGYTF.

The V and J genes are TRBV28 and TRBJ2-2, with a weak D call TRBD2 (6 bases). CDR3 size: 15 residues. V lost 5 bases to trimming and J lost 11 bases, with 21 bases between them. The germline V gene has CDR1 MDHEN and CDR2 SYDVKM. CDR3 in amino acids: CASSLISAGSIELFF. The CDR3 region has the DNA TGTGCCAGCAGTCTTATATCCGCGGGATCAATTGAGCTGTTTTTT.

V gene TRBV10-3 combines with J gene TRBJ2-3, with 11 positions matching TRBD2. CDR1 is ENHRY and CDR2 is SYGVKD in the germline V gene. CDR3 length: 15 amino acids. V gave up 4 bases and J gave up 3 bases; unmatched junction bases: 3. The CDR3 DNA is TGTGCCATCAGTGTCATAGCGGGAGGGACAGATACGCAGTATTTT. Translated, it gives CAISVIAGGTDTQYF.

This sequence joins TRBV7-2 and TRBJ1-5; 9 bases match TRBD1. V was clipped by 5 bases and J by 6 bases; unmatched bases: 5. This CDR3 has 14 amino acids. The germline gives CDR1 SGHTA, CDR2 FQGNSA. This CDR3 reads CASSQDRGGQPQHF. The CDR3, as DNA: TGTGCCAGCAGCCAGGACAGGGGAGGTCAGCCCCAGCATTTT. The full variable domain, its missing parts supplied by reference TRBV7-2 and TRBJ1-5, is GAGVSQSPSNKVTEKGKDVELRCDPISGHTALYWYRQSLGQGLEFLIYFQGNSAPDKSGLPSDRFSAERTGGSVSTLTIQRTQQEDSAVYLCASSQDRGGQPQHFGDGTRLSIL.

V usage is TRBV28 and J usage is TRBJ1-5; tentatively, D is TRBD1 (5 bases). CDR3 length equals 14 residues. Germline CDR1 and CDR2: MDHEN and SYDVKM. Trimming shortened V by 2 bases and J by 5 bases, and 10 bases separated the two germline ends. The CDR3 is CASSLAGRDQPQHF. For the CDR3, the DNA is TGTGCCAGCAGTTTAGCAGGGAGGGATCAGCCCCAGCATTTT. The full variable domain, with the rest looked up from reference TRBV28 and TRBJ1-5, is DVKVTQSSRYLVKRTGEKVFLECVQDMDHENMFWYRQDPGLGLRLIYFSYDVKMKEKGDIPEGYSVSREKKERFSLILESASTNQTSMYLCASSLAGRDQPQHFGDGTRLSIL.

The chain couples TRBV5-4 to TRBJ2-7; TRBD2 is a possible D gene (5 bases). The CDR3 loop spans 15 amino acids. Germline V gives CDR1 SGHNT, CDR2 YYREEE (reference sequence). The V end was cut by 2 bases, the J end by 4 bases, with 16 bases between. The CDR3, as DNA: TGTGCCAGCAGCTTAAGTTCCGGGATCGGGTACGAGCAGTACTTC. Protein: CASSLSSGIGYEQYF. The full variable domain, with the rest looked up from reference TRBV5-4 and TRBJ2-7, is ETGVTQSPTHLIKTRGQQVTLRCSSQSGHNTVSWYQQALGQGPQFIFQYYREEENGRGNFPPRFSGLQFPNYSSELNVNALELDDSALYLCASSLSSGIGYEQYFGPGTRLTVT.

The chain is built from TRBV27 and TRBJ1-1; 7 positions match TRBD1. Germline V gene data show CDR1 as MNHEY and CDR2 as SMNVEV (reference sequence). V lost 3 bases, J lost 8 bases, and 6 bases stayed unmatched. The CDR3 is 13 residues long. In nucleotides, the CDR3 is TGTGCCAGCAGTTTCCGGGACAGTGACGAAGCTTTCTTT. Translating gives CASSFRDSDEAFF.

This clone was seen more than once but under ten times. The chain links TRBV27 to TRBJ1-2, with 11 nucleotides matching TRBD1. CDR1 is MNHEY, CDR2 SMNVEV, per germline (reference sequence). The CDR3 loop spans 17 amino acids. Trimming cost V 5 bases and J 0 bases; bases outside gene matches: 8. The CDR3 protein is CASSPWTGGQTNYGYTF. The CDR3 bases are TGTGCCAGCAGTCCATGGACAGGGGGCCAAACTAACTATGGCTACACCTTC.

The V gene is TRBV27, the J gene TRBJ2-4; D is possibly TRBD1 or TRBD2 (6 bases each). Between the trimmed V and J ends, which lost 5 bases and 9 bases, there was a span of 14 bases. Germline CDR1 is MNHEY and CDR2 is SMNVEV (reference sequence). The CDR3 loop spans 13 amino acids. CDR3 loop: CASSLTGGGIQYF. The CDR3 DNA follows: TGTGCCAGCAGTCTGACAGGAGGGGGCATTCAGTACTTC.

This chain's CDR3 is CASSWATSTDTQYF. CDR3 DNA sequence: TGTGCCAGTAGCTGGGCAACTAGCACAGATACGCAGTATTTT. The chain has TRBV19 and TRBJ2-3; D is undetermined. From germline, CDR1 is LNHDA and CDR2 SQIVND (reference sequence). There are 14 residues in the CDR3. The V end lost 6 bases, the J end lost 0 bases, and 10 bases lay between the germline ends.

The rearrangement links TRBV5-6 to TRBJ1-1; D is possibly TRBD1 (5 bases). This CDR3 region has 13 residues. V was clipped by 0 bases and J by 9 bases, with 12 bases between them. Germline loops: CDR1 SGHDT, CDR2 YYEEEE. CDR3 nucleotides: TGTGCCAGCAGCTTGGAGTGGGCAGGGCAAGCTTTCTTT. Its protein product is CASSLEWAGQAFF.

Points on this clone: The sample carries other DNA sequences with the same CDR3. The chain has TRBV18 and TRBJ2-5; D gene uncertain. Trimming took off 6 bases at V and 5 bases at J, with 7 bases between the two ends. The CDR3 is 11 residues long. The V gene's germline CDR1 is KGHSH and CDR2 LQKENI. The chain's CDR3 is CASSLEETQYF. For the CDR3, the DNA is TGTGCCAGCTCTCTGGAGGAGACCCAGTACTTC.